Shown below are 19 T cell receptor beta chains from a single sample sequenced in a study of T cells after posttransplantation cyclophosphamide (dated by TCRdb to the mid-2010s). Library preparation used the immunoSEQ multiplex PCR assay. Not all clones reach the TCRdb copy of this immuneACCESS table, which keeps in-frame sequences only. Checked studies attribute under half of the gap to unresolved V genes and leave the rest unexplained. The table shows roughly 45,000 clones here, with no singletons. 2% to 2.5% of the sample is in the top ten clones. Input material: PBMCs. The receptors shown here come from a man aged 35 to 55 in good health, CMV-negative, and a related stem cell transplant donor.

This clone showed up many times. The rearrangement links TRBV29-1 to TRBJ2-2; the match to TRBD1 covers 8 bases. The ends lost 5 bases at V and 4 bases at J; junction bases unmatched: 6. The CDR3 runs to 14 residues. In germline, CDR1 is SQVTM, CDR2 ANQGSEA. For the CDR3, the DNA is TGCAGCGTTCTGAGACAGGGGTCCACCGGGGAGCTGTTTTTT. Its protein product is CSVLRQGSTGELFF.

The gene calls are TRBV28 and TRBJ2-5; 10 bases agree with TRBD1. The DNA end favors TRBJ2-7, so the J call may be wrong. This CDR3 is built from 16 residues. CDR1 and CDR2 from the germline V gene are MDHEN and SYDVKM. Written as DNA, the CDR3 is TGTGCCAGCACCCCCGGTGGGGGACAGGGGACCTACGAGCAGTACTTC. It is translated as CASTPGGGQGTYEQYF.

This clone was detected ten times or more. The J gene is TRBJ2-7, the V gene TRBV5-1, with a possible D match to TRBD2 (6 bases). CDR1 and CDR2 from the germline V gene are SGHRS and YFSETQ. This CDR3 is 16 amino acids long. Between the trimmed V and J ends, which lost 0 bases and 0 bases, there was a span of 13 bases. The CDR3 DNA sequence: TGCGCCAGCAGCTTGGGGGGGACTTTGAGCTCCTACGAGCAGTACTTC. Amino acid sequence: CASSLGGTLSSYEQYF.

This clone has a count of ten or more. The chain carries TRBV6-1 and TRBJ1-5; D remains unclear. The CDR3 consists of 13 residues. The germline V gene has CDR1 MNHNS and CDR2 SASEGT. Trimming removed 4 bases from V and 4 bases from J, with 8 bases in between. CDR3 bases: TGTGCCAGCAGTGGGAGCGGGAATCAGCCCCAGCATTTT. Translated: CASSGSGNQPQHF.

This clone was recorded at least ten times. The V and J genes are TRBV27 and TRBJ1-2; TRBD1 matches 8 bases. The ends lost 6 bases at V and 1 base at J; junction bases unmatched: 4. Germline CDR1 reads MNHEY; CDR2 reads SMNVEV (reference sequence). This CDR3 is 14 amino acids long. The CDR3 here is CASRRTGINYGYTF. CDR3 in DNA: TGTGCCAGCAGAAGGACAGGGATTAACTATGGCTACACCTTC.

This clone occurred many times. Here the CDR3 reads CASTGQGLSQETQYF. DNA of the CDR3: TGTGCCAGTACCGGACAGGGGTTGTCCCAAGAGACCCAGTACTTC. V is TRBV2 and J is TRBJ2-5; 9 bases fit TRBD1. The CDR3 is made up of 15 amino acids. Unmatched junction bases numbered 9, after V lost 9 bases and J lost 1 base. The germline V gene encodes CDR1 SNHLY and CDR2 FYNNEI.

This clone was recorded at least ten times. This chain links TRBV30 with TRBJ1-3; D is undetermined. Germline V gene lookup returns CDR1 GTSNPN and CDR2 SVGIG (reference sequence). The length of the CDR3 is 13 residues. V was trimmed by 2 bases and J by 2 bases, leaving 7 bases between them. CDR3 nucleotide sequence: TGTGCCTGGAGTAGAGGGACTGGAAACACCATATATTTT. Translation gives CAWSRGTGNTIYF.

Many counts were recorded for this clone. V usage is TRBV9 and J usage is TRBJ2-5, with a possible D match to TRBD1 (6 bases). Germline CDR1 is SGDLS and CDR2 is YYNGEE. V lost 4 bases, J lost 0 bases, and 10 bases lay in between. The CDR3 spans 14 residues. CDR3 residues: CASSLGTYQETQYF. CDR3 DNA sequence: TGTGCCAGCAGCCTAGGGACATACCAAGAGACCCAGTACTTC.

This clone was counted many times. This chain uses TRBV5-1 with TRBJ2-7; 8 positions match TRBD1. The CDR3 runs to 16 residues. With V trimmed by 0 bases and J by 2 bases, 7 bases remained unmatched. CDR1 SGHRS and CDR2 YFSETQ come from the germline V gene. The CDR3 spells CASSLDPGGRTYEQYF. The DNA of the CDR3 is TGCGCCAGCAGCTTGGATCCAGGGGGCAGGACCTACGAGCAGTACTTC.

This clone was seen repeatedly, ten times or more. V usage is TRBV28 and J usage is TRBJ1-5; 9 positions match TRBD1. The CDR3 runs 14 residues. Per germline, CDR1 MDHEN and CDR2 SYDVKM. With V trimmed by 5 bases and J by 7 bases, 6 bases remained unmatched. CDR3 loop: CASSTGTGNQPQHF. The CDR3 region has the DNA TGTGCCAGCAGTACCGGGACAGGGAACCAGCCCCAGCATTTT.

In its sample, this clone was seen many times. This chain uses TRBV5-1 with TRBJ2-5, with 12 positions matching TRBD2. The germline CDR1 and CDR2 sequences are SGHRS and YFSETQ. CDR3 length: 15 residues. Trimming at V came to 7 bases and at J to 2 bases, leaving 6 bases not matched to a gene. Written as DNA, the CDR3 is TGCGCCAGCGGCGGACTAGCGGGACGACAAGAGACCCAGTACTTC. Amino acid sequence: CASGGLAGRQETQYF. The whole variable domain, filled in from reference TRBV5-1 and TRBJ2-5, reads KAGVTQTPRYLIKTRGQQVTLSCSPISGHRSVSWYQQTPGQGLQFLFEYFSETQRNKGNFPGRFSGRQFSNSRSEMNVSTLELGDSALYLCASGGLAGRQETQYFGPGTRLLVL.

This clone occurred many times. The CDR3 nucleotides are TGCGCCAGCAGCCAAGAGGTTTACGGGACCCGCTTGGGGGGAGAGACCCAGTACTTC. It yields the protein CASSQEVYGTRLGGETQYF. The chain carries TRBV4-1 and TRBJ2-5; perhaps TRBD2 as D (6 bases). Germline CDR1 is MGHRA and CDR2 is YSYEKL. V was clipped by 0 bases and J by 4 bases, with 24 bases between them. The CDR3 spans 19 residues.

There are many counts of this clone. The chain recombines TRBV14 with TRBJ2-7, with 12 positions matching TRBD1. Germline assignment: CDR1 SGHDN and CDR2 FVKESK. The trim removed 3 bases at V and 3 bases at J, leaving 3 bases unmatched. The CDR3 runs to 15 residues. The DNA of the CDR3 is TGTGCCAGCAGCCAGGGACAGGGGGCAGTCTACGAGCAGTACTTC. This encodes CASSQGQGAVYEQYF.

At least ten counts were recorded for this clone. This rearrangement joins TRBV5-1 to TRBJ2-1; 11 positions match TRBD2. V shed 5 bases, J shed 1 base, and the junction held 2 bases outside the gene matches. The CDR3 extends over 15 amino acids. The germline CDR1 and CDR2 sequences are SGHRS and YFSETQ. The CDR3 coding sequence is TGCGCCAGCAGGTTAGCGGGAGGGTCCTACAATGAGCAGTTCTTC. It is translated as CASRLAGGSYNEQFF.

This clone was seen many times. The chain employs TRBV28 and TRBJ1-2, with 9 nucleotides matching TRBD1. Germline values: CDR1 MDHEN, CDR2 SYDVKM. V shed 6 bases and J 4 bases; nucleotides not matched to a gene: 9. The CDR3 has 15 residues. CDR3 bases: TGTGCCAGCAGGCGACAGGGGGTAGTGAGCTATGGCTACACCTTC. It translates to CASRRQGVVSYGYTF.

This clone was counted many times. The chain carries TRBV10-3 and TRBJ2-1, with TRBD2 matching over 11 bases. Germline CDR1 is ENHRY and CDR2 is SYGVKD. The CDR3 is 16 amino acids. The trim removed 6 bases at V and 2 bases at J, leaving 6 bases unmatched. The chain's CDR3 is CAIRALAGGAYNEQFF. CDR3 nucleotide sequence: TGTGCCATCAGGGCCTTAGCGGGAGGGGCCTACAATGAGCAGTTCTTC.

There are many counts of this clone. This chain links TRBV28 with TRBJ1-1, with TRBD1 as a possible D gene (5 bases). Germline V gene sequence: CDR1 MDHEN, CDR2 SYDVKM. V gave up 2 bases and J gave up 4 bases, with 11 bases separating them. This CDR3 spans 14 amino acids. CDR3: CASSLARAGTEAFF. CDR3 coding DNA: TGTGCCAGCAGTTTAGCCAGGGCAGGCACTGAAGCTTTCTTT.

This clone was seen repeatedly, ten times or more. This chain links TRBV27 with TRBJ2-7; 10 bases line up with TRBD1. This CDR3 has 15 residues. V was pared by 6 bases and J by 4 bases, with 9 bases of the junction left unmatched. CDR1 is MNHEY and CDR2 is SMNVEV in the germline V gene (reference sequence). CDR3 sequence reads: CASRLTGGAGYEQYF. The DNA of the CDR3 is TGTGCCAGCAGACTGACAGGGGGCGCGGGTTACGAGCAGTACTTC.

At least ten counts were recorded for this clone. This chain connects TRBV5-4 to TRBJ1-5, with D unresolved. CDR1 is SGHNT, CDR2 YYREEE, per germline (reference sequence). The V and J ends lost 0 bases and 4 bases respectively, with 5 bases between them. The CDR3 sequence is 13 residues long. CDR3 sequence (DNA): TGTGCCAGCAGCTTGGCGGGTAATCAGCCCCAGCATTTT. It yields the protein CASSLAGNQPQHF.